This T cell receptor beta chain emerged from a study of T cell responses to AZD1222 COVID-19 vaccine. Study-level points and caveats: Clonal diversity was possibly underestimated, and white British individuals and females predominated among donors. The peak T cell response came first, and repertoires were sampled only after it. Compared with day 0, the breadth and depth of the Spike-specific TCR repertoire rose significantly after two doses of AZD1222. Baseline serostatus was positive in only a handful of AZD1222 recipients.

TCRdb's copy holds only in-frame clones and misses some; the assay was immunoSEQ multiplex PCR. Altogether some 120,000 clones are present, 80% to 90% being singletons, with the ten largest covering over 8.5%. Comment on this clone: Its antigen remains unknown.

The sequenced sample was peripheral blood, obtained on day 0 of MenACWY control vaccination. The receptor was derived from an adult in good health.

In nucleotides, the CDR3 is TGTGCCGGGCAGCGTCTTGACGCCTACAATGAGCAGTTCTTC. Protein product: CAGQRLDAYNEQFF. The chain uses TRBV7-2 and TRBJ2-1; D not resolved. The CDR3 sequence is 14 residues long. Trimming removed 11 bases at V and 2 bases at J, with 16 bases between. CDR1 and CDR2 from the germline V gene are SGHTA and FQGNSA.